This T cell receptor (beta chain) was found in a study of blood T cells in healthy people across ages. Through a sample-barcoded 5' primer and a J-beta primer mix, a second PCR was run for roughly 7 to 12 cycles. From the 5' RACE reads, TCRdb called clonotypes with MiXCR, one entry per CDR3 protein. The data hold 1.8 million or so distinct CDR3 sequences, with 30% to 40% observed a single time. Germline CDR1 is SEHNR and CDR2 is FQNEAQ (reference sequence). Trimming cost V 1 base and J 0 bases, with 7 bases left between them. This CDR3 region has 14 residues. There were healthy Caucasian individuals from Russia, aged roughly 6 to 95, serving as donors.

This chain links TRBV7-9 with TRBJ2-7; the D is unclear. This receptor was identified in a human donor in good health. Sequenced: blood. The CDR3, as DNA: TGTGCCAGCAGCTTAGTTGGCAACTCCTACGAGCAGTACTTC. Translating gives CASSLVGNSYEQYF.